The 8 T cell receptor beta chains presented below share a single source sample, sequenced in a study of radiation and T cells in renal cell carcinoma. Some clones are missing from TCRdb's copy, which holds only in-frame ones; the method was immunoSEQ multiplex PCR. Among about 130,000 clones, 88% were seen once, and the ten largest hold more than 5%. Time point of the sample: blood 2 weeks post-SBRT. The treatment here: 15 Gy SBRT to primary tumor, nephrectomy 4 weeks later. The sample was blood, taken from a patient whose treatment included radiotherapy and nephrectomy. The receptors were sampled from a woman aged 70-85 years with renal cell carcinoma.

The chain combines TRBV19 with TRBJ1-2, with D uncertain. Germline V gives CDR1 LNHDA, CDR2 SQIVND (reference sequence). The V end lost 5 bases, the J end lost 0 bases, and 10 bases lay between the germline ends. CDR3 size: 14 residues. The DNA of the CDR3 is TGTGCCAGTAGTCGGGTACCAACTAACTATGGCTACACCTTC. Protein sequence: CASSRVPTNYGYTF. Full variable domain (remainder filled in from reference TRBV19 and TRBJ1-2): DGGITQSPKYLFRKEGQNVTLSCEQNLNHDAMYWYRQDPGQGLRLIYYSQIVNDFQKGDIAEGYSVSREKKESFPLTVTSAQKNPTAFYLCASSRVPTNYGYTFGSGTRLTVV.

This chain joins TRBV4-1 and TRBJ1-4; a weak D match, TRBD1 (5 bases). Germline-derived CDR1 and CDR2 are MGHRA and YSYEKL. V dropped 4 bases and J dropped 4 bases, with 13 bases sitting between them. The CDR3 is 15 residues long. In DNA, the CDR3 is TGCGCCAGCAGCCTATCGGGGCAGAGTAATGAAAAACTGTTTTTT. Its translation: CASSLSGQSNEKLFF.

This clone was picked up one time. The CDR3: CASSLLEGLLAKNIQYF. Here the CDR3 DNA reads TGTGCCAGCAGCCTCTTGGAGGGGCTGCTAGCCAAAAACATTCAGTACTTC. The chain recombines TRBV7-9 with TRBJ2-4; D perhaps matches TRBD2 (6 bases). The CDR3 totals 17 residues. The germline gives CDR1 SEHNR, CDR2 FQNEAQ (reference sequence). V dropped 5 bases and J dropped 0 bases, with 17 bases sitting between them.

The V gene is TRBV2, the J gene TRBJ1-1; tentatively, D is TRBD1 (6 bases). From germline, CDR1 is SNHLY and CDR2 FYNNEI. Trimming left V 6 bases short and J 10 bases short, with 18 bases between. The CDR3 spans 13 residues. CDR3 sequence: CASSGTLREGAFF. As DNA, the CDR3 is TGTGCCAGCAGCGGGACATTAAGGGAGGGAGCTTTCTTT.

The chain couples TRBV6-1 to TRBJ2-7; D not certain. Germline V gene data show CDR1 as MNHNS and CDR2 as SASEGT. V shed 7 bases and J shed 4 bases, with 14 bases lying between them. The CDR3 covers 13 residues. The CDR3 DNA reads as TGTGCCAGCAACCCGAACCGAAAGTACGAGCAGTACTTC. This gives the protein CASNPNRKYEQYF.

V and J are TRBV15 and TRBJ2-7; D gene uncertain. This CDR3 spans 17 amino acids. V dropped 0 bases and J dropped 0 bases, with 15 bases sitting between them. CDR1 is LNHNV and CDR2 is YYDKDF in the germline V gene (reference sequence). The CDR3, as DNA: TGTGCCACCAGCAGAGATCAAAGGAAAGCCTACTCCTACGAGCAGTACTTC. Amino acids: CATSRDQRKAYSYEQYF. The complete variable domain, with remaining parts taken from reference TRBV15 and TRBJ2-7, reads DAMVIQNPRYQVTQFGKPVTLSCSQTLNHNVMYWYQQKSSQAPKLLFHYYDKDFNNEADTPDNFQSRRPNTSFCFLDIRSPGLGDTAMYLCATSRDQRKAYSYEQYFGPGTRLTVT.

The gene calls are TRBV9 and TRBJ1-4; 10 nucleotides agree with TRBD1. The CDR3 runs 15 residues. Per germline, CDR1 SGDLS and CDR2 YYNGEE. J was trimmed by 8 bases and V by 2 bases; bases with no gene match: 6. The CDR3, as DNA: TGTGCCAGCAGCGTGTCCGGGACAGGGGTGGAAAAACTGTTTTTT. Encoded protein: CASSVSGTGVEKLFF.

This chain joins TRBV11-2 and TRBJ2-3; TRBD1 aligns across 10 bases. Germline CDR1 is SGHAT and CDR2 is FQNNGV. There are 15 residues in the CDR3. V lost 5 bases and J lost 5; bases outside the gene matches: 7. The CDR3: CASSRGQGGIDTQYF. The CDR3 DNA reads as TGTGCCAGCAGCCGCGGACAGGGGGGAATAGATACGCAGTATTTT.